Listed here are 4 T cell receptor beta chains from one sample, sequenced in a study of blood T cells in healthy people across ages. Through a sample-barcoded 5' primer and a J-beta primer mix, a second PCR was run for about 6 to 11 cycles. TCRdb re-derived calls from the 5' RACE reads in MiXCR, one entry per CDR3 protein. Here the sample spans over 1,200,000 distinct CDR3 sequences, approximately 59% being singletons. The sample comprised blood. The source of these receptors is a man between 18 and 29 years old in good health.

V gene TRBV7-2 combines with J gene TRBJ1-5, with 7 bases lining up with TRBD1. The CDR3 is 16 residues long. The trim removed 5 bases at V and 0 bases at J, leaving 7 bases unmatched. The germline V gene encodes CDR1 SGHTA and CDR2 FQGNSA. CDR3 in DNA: TGTGCCAGCAGCCGACGACAGGGAAATAGCAATCAGCCCCAGCATTTT. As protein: CASSRRQGNSNQPQHF.

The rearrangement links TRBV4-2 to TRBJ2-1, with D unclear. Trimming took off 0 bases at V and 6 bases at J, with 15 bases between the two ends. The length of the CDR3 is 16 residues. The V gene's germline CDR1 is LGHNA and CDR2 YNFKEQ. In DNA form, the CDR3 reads TGTGCCAGCAGCCAAGATGCCCGGCAGGTGGGCAATGAGCAGTTCTTC. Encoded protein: CASSQDARQVGNEQFF.

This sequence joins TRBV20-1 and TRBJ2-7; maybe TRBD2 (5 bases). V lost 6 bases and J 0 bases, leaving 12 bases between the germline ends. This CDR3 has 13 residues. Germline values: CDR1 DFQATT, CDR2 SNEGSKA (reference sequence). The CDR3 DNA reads TGCAGTGCAAGTAGCGCCCTCTCCTACGAGCAGTACTTC. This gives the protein CSASSALSYEQYF.

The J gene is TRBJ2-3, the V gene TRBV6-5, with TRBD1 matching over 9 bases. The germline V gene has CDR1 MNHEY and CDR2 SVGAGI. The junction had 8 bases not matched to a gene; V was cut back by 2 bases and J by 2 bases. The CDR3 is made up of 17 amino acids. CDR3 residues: CASSYGTGSLFTDTQYF. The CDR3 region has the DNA TGTGCCAGCAGTTACGGGACAGGGTCCCTATTCACAGATACGCAGTATTTT.